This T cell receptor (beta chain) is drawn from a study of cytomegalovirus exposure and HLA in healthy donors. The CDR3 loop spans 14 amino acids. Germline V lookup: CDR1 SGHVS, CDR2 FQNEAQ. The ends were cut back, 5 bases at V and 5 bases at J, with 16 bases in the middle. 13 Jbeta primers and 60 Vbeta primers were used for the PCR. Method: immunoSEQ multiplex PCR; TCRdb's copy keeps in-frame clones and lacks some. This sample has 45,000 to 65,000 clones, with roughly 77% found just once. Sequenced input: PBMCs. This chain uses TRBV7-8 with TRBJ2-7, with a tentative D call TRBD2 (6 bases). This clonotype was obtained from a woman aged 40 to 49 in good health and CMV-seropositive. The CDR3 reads CASSLGLEGHEQYF. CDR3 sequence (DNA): TGTGCCAGCAGCCTGGGCCTGGAGGGGCACGAGCAGTACTTC.